A selection of T cell receptor beta chains follows, all from one sample in a study of monozygotic twins with inflammatory bowel disease. TCRdb re-called the 5' RACE reads; every CDR3 protein appears as one record, without DNA. The ten top clones account for around 2%, within a sample of 330,000 or so distinct CDR3 sequences. Sequencing used blood. Receptors were obtained from a human donor with ulcerative colitis or Crohn's disease, or a healthy co-twin of an affected twin (not recorded which). Each CDR3 is given with its conserved first and last residue.

v_call	j_call	cdr3_aa
TRBV5-6	TRBJ2-1	CASSEPGPYNEQFF
TRBV20-1	TRBJ1-2	CSARFQPSPYYGHTF
TRBV11-2	TRBJ2-1	CASRSQQQGRHEQFF
TRBV7-2	TRBJ2-7	CASSLALSGLAGNYEQYF
TRBV7-9	TRBJ2-2	CASSLAGLAANTGELFF
TRBV7-9	TRBJ1-2	CASSLVPGPGSGGYTF
TRBV5-1	TRBJ1-4	CASSVQGSLDEKLFF
TRBV5-1	TRBJ2-2	CASSRDRGTNTGELFF
TRBV20-1	TRBJ2-1	CSAQDWYNEQFF
TRBV29-1	TRBJ2-7	CSVDGSYEQYF
TRBV5-6	TRBJ2-3	CASSWGGGAVTDTQYF
TRBV7-2	TRBJ2-3	CASSLDFSDTQYF
TRBV7-6	TRBJ2-1	CASSLGTRTGEQFF
TRBV14	TRBJ2-2	CASSQVGLTGELFF
TRBV4-1	TRBJ1-2	CASSQDTYSGNGYTF
TRBV5-6	TRBJ2-7	CASSFRGRASGEQYF
TRBV11-2	TRBJ2-5	CASSLEPSGSTTQYF
TRBV11-2	TRBJ2-3	CASRLTPAGDTQYF
TRBV6-6	TRBJ1-6	CASRYGRNSPLHF
TRBV5-3	TRBJ1-1	CARSLGQGAEAFF
TRBV19	TRBJ2-4	CASSHGTGTKNIQYF
TRBV2	TRBJ2-7	CASSERMGLEQYF
TRBV6-5	TRBJ1-2	CASSYPGQVGGYTF
TRBV2	TRBJ2-2	CASSEWGGQNTGELFF
TRBV6-7	TRBJ1-3	CASSYSSGNTIYF
TRBV7-2	TRBJ2-1	CASSTDRASYNEQFF
TRBV11-2	TRBJ2-1	CASSLEALLAYNEQFF
TRBV20-1	TRBJ1-5	CSVRVDSNQPQHF
TRBV4-1	TRBJ2-1	CASSLLAGGNEQFF
TRBV10-3	TRBJ2-3	CAISSGTESDTQYF
TRBV9	TRBJ2-7	CASSPQGALYEQYF
TRBV27	TRBJ2-6	CASSLSQGFGANVLTF
TRBV20-1	TRBJ2-1	CSARGERGYNEQFF
TRBV5-1	TRBJ2-3	CASSLGPGRSTDTQYF
TRBV20-1	TRBJ2-2	CSGSRETGELFF
TRBV4-1	TRBJ2-7	CASSRLEEGPYEQYF
TRBV4-1	TRBJ2-1	CASSQDSYNEQFF